Included here is one T cell receptor beta chain sequence, with context. The sample is drawn from a study of blood T cell repertoires in COVID-19. Study-level background: Acute and convalescent COVID-19 specimens originated in the United States, Italy and Spain. The analysed material was cDNA or gDNA that came from T cells, B-cell-depleted T cells, or PBMCs.

Per the study methods: Reference gene primers were amplified, and this amplification served to estimate nucleated cell counts. Repertoires were generated with immunoSEQ multiplex PCR, while TCRdb's copy carries only in-frame clones and drops some. V and J calls plus clone size are reproduced from that table; the DNA served to infer D and trimming. The sample lists about 49,000 clones; approximately 85% were seen once. Germline V CDR1 and CDR2: MNHEY, SVGAGI. CDR3 length: 14 amino acids. Germline trimming cut 6 bases from V and 4 bases from J; bases unmatched to any gene: 8. The sequenced sample was peripheral blood. The gene calls are TRBV6-5 and TRBJ1-2; 7 nucleotides match TRBD1. The receptor's source is a woman aged 60 to 75 with acute or convalescent COVID-19. The CDR3 here is CASRTTGVGYGYTF. The CDR3 nucleotides are TGTGCCAGCAGGACCACAGGGGTCGGCTATGGCTACACCTTC.